This section outlines one TCR beta chain sequence together with its context. Its specificity is unknown. The data originate from a study of blood T cells in healthy people across ages. Notes on the study in general: When set beside aged donors, long-lived donors presented more naive CD4+ cells and higher diversity.

With a J-beta primer mix and a sample-barcoded 5' primer, a second PCR ran 7 to 11 cycles. MiXCR, run by TCRdb on the 5' RACE reads, gives a single entry per CDR3 protein. The table has about 1.4 million distinct CDR3 sequences, approximately 59% seen once. This TCR was sampled from a man between 18 and 29 years old in good health. The sample consisted of blood.

CDR3 DNA sequence: TGCGCCAGCAGCTCACGACTAGCGGACTACGAGCAGTACTTC. It codes for CASSSRLADYEQYF. V is TRBV5-1 and J is TRBJ2-7; 9 nucleotides agree with TRBD2. The length of the CDR3 is 14 residues. Germline trimming cut 3 bases from V and 3 bases from J; bases unmatched to any gene: 4. Per the germline V gene, CDR1 is SGHRS and CDR2 is YFSETQ.